One sample yielded the 30 T cell receptor beta chains listed below, sequenced in a study of blood T cell repertoires in COVID-19. Assay: immunoSEQ multiplex PCR; the TCRdb copy retains only in-frame clones and omits some. The sample yields fewer than 400,000 clones, around nine tenths seen once. The sequenced material came from PBMCs or T cells enriched from blood (not recorded which). These receptors came from a woman aged 25 to 39 who had recovered from COVID-19.

As regards this clone: With a much larger clone just one base away, this may be a read error. J is TRBJ1-1 and V is TRBV11-1; TRBD1 aligns across 10 bases. Germline-derived CDR1 and CDR2 are SGHAT and FQDESV (reference sequence). The CDR3 is 14 amino acids. The J segment lost 4 bases and the V segment lost 3 bases, leaving 2 bases of the junction unmatched. The CDR3 spells CASSFGTGVTEAFF. The CDR3 DNA follows: TGTGCCAGCAGCTTCGGGACAGGGGTCACTGAAGCTTTCTTT.

V usage is TRBV19 and J usage is TRBJ1-2, with D hard to call. Per germline, CDR1 LNHDA and CDR2 SQIVND (reference sequence). This CDR3 is 15 amino acids long. Trimming pared 7 bases from V and 3 bases from J, leaving 18 bases between. The DNA for the CDR3 is TGTGCCAGTACCTATCTTGGGAGAATGGACTATGGCTACACCTTC. Its translation is CASTYLGRMDYGYTF.

CDR3 coding DNA: TGTGCCATCAGCCCGAAACAGGGGACCACTGAAGCTTTCTTT. It encodes CAISPKQGTTEAFF. The chain recombines TRBV10-3 with TRBJ1-1; TRBD1 matches at 7 bases. CDR1 is ENHRY, CDR2 SYGVKD, per germline. Unmatched junction bases numbered 8, after V lost 6 bases and J lost 4 bases. CDR3 length equals 14 residues.

This rearrangement joins TRBV28 to TRBJ2-1; TRBD2 agrees at 7 bases. V lost 3 bases and J lost 5; bases outside the gene matches: 4. Germline V gene lookup returns CDR1 MDHEN and CDR2 SYDVKM. The CDR3 is made up of 14 amino acids. DNA of the CDR3: TGTGCCAGCAGTTTGGGGGGGAGCCACAATGAGCAGTTCTTC. Protein sequence: CASSLGGSHNEQFF.

The V and J genes are TRBV30 and TRBJ1-6; D remains unclear. CDR3 length: 12 residues. V dropped 3 bases and J dropped 10 bases, with 10 bases sitting between them. Germline values: CDR1 GTSNPN, CDR2 SVGIG (reference sequence). This chain's CDR3 is CAWRGSGSPLHF. The CDR3 DNA is TGTGCCTGGAGAGGGAGTGGGTCACCCCTCCACTTT.

A word on this clone: A junction end diverges from the germline sequence, so it may reflect a read error. J is TRBJ1-4 and V is TRBV2; no reliable D call. Germline V CDR1 and CDR2: SNHLY, FYNNEI. The CDR3 consists of 14 residues. The CDR3 nucleotides are TGTGCCGGCAGCAACACAGCAACTAATGAAAAACTGTTTTTT. This encodes CAGSNTATNEKLFF.

The J gene is TRBJ2-2, the V gene TRBV4-3; D uncertain. The V gene's germline CDR1 is LGHNA and CDR2 YSLEER. The V gene lost 0 bases and the J gene lost 2 bases, with 13 bases spanning the gap. The CDR3 contains 17 residues. CDR3 nucleotides: TGCGCCAGCAGCCAAGAAATCCCCAGTTTAAACACCGGGGAGCTGTTTTTT. Amino acid sequence: CASSQEIPSLNTGELFF.

The chain combines TRBV5-1 with TRBJ1-4; 9 bases agree with TRBD1. The ends lost 0 bases at V and 0 bases at J; junction bases unmatched: 3. The CDR3 spans 17 residues. CDR1 SGHRS and CDR2 YFSETQ come from the germline V gene. The CDR3 nucleotides read TGCGCCAGCAGCTTGGAGTGGGACAGGGCAACTAATGAAAAACTGTTTTTT. The encoded protein is CASSLEWDRATNEKLFF.

V and J are TRBV9 and TRBJ1-2; D unresolved. The CDR3 length is 13 residues. Trimming cost V 0 bases and J 5 bases, with 8 bases left between them. Per germline, CDR1 SGDLS and CDR2 YYNGEE. For the CDR3, the DNA is TGTGCCAGCAGCGTAGATGGCAGATATGGCTACACCTTC. This encodes CASSVDGRYGYTF.

The rearrangement joins TRBV5-1 to TRBJ1-2, with 8 bases fitting TRBD1. With V trimmed by 2 bases and J by 8 bases, 8 bases remained unmatched. The CDR3 is 14 residues long. Per germline, CDR1 SGHRS and CDR2 YFSETQ. The CDR3 DNA reads as TGCGCCAGCAGCTTCGGACAGGGCCCCGAGGGCTACACCTTC. It yields the protein CASSFGQGPEGYTF.

The rearrangement links TRBV9 to TRBJ2-1, with D perhaps TRBD2 (6 bases). Trimming removed 4 bases from V and 0 bases from J, with 11 bases in between. Germline CDR1 and CDR2: SGDLS and YYNGEE. The CDR3 contains 15 residues. CDR3 bases: TGTGCCAGCAGCTTCGCGGGGATCTCCTACAATGAGCAGTTCTTC. It is translated as CASSFAGISYNEQFF.

This chain connects TRBV3-1 (or the pseudogene TRBV3-2) to TRBJ2-7, with 12 bases that match TRBD2. The CDR3 loop spans 16 amino acids. Germline-derived CDR1 and CDR2 are LGHDT and YNNKEL (reference sequence). V shed 2 bases, J shed 5 bases, and the junction held 7 bases outside the gene matches. The CDR3 region has the DNA TGTGCCAGCAGCCAAAGGGGGAGGACTAGCGGGAACGAGCAGTACTTC. Translated, it gives CASSQRGRTSGNEQYF.

V is TRBV11-2 and J is TRBJ1-1; tentative D call: TRBD1 (5 bases). The CDR3 is 16 amino acids. Trimming pared 5 bases from V and 0 bases from J, leaving 16 bases between. Germline CDR1 SGHAT, CDR2 FQNNGV. In DNA form, the CDR3 reads TGTGCCAGCAGCCCTCGGGCGGGACGAATGAACACTGAAGCTTTCTTT. Translated, it gives CASSPRAGRMNTEAFF.

The rearrangement links TRBV19 to TRBJ2-6; a weak D match, TRBD1 (6 bases). This CDR3 is built from 15 residues. CDR1 and CDR2 from the germline V gene are LNHDA and SQIVND (reference sequence). V shed 10 bases and J shed 1 base, with 14 bases lying between them. Written as DNA, the CDR3 is TGTGCCACCTCGCCCACAGGGTCTGGGGCCAACGTCCTGACTTTC. Translation gives CATSPTGSGANVLTF.

This rearrangement joins TRBV9 to TRBJ1-6; the D is unclear. V was cut by 3 bases and J by 10 bases, with 17 bases left in between. This CDR3 comprises 15 residues. The germline CDR1 and CDR2 sequences are SGDLS and YYNGEE. The CDR3 loop is CASSAQNVGSSPLHF. In DNA, the CDR3 is TGTGCCAGCAGCGCCCAAAACGTTGGGAGCTCACCCCTCCACTTT.

This clone was counted only a few times. The CDR3 protein is CASSSRTGREAFF. The CDR3 DNA is TGTGCCAGCAGCTCCCGGACAGGCCGTGAAGCTTTCTTT. V and J are TRBV7-2 and TRBJ1-1, with 7 bases matching TRBD1. Losses at the gene ends were 4 bases for V and 7 bases for J; bases not matched to a gene: 6. CDR1 SGHTA and CDR2 FQGNSA come from the germline V gene. The CDR3 has 13 amino acids.

This chain uses TRBV2 with TRBJ2-5; D might be TRBD2 (5 bases). CDR3 length: 15 amino acids. The germline V and J ends were trimmed by 6 bases and 1 base, with 15 bases remaining between them. Looked up from germline, CDR1 is SNHLY and CDR2 is FYNNEI. In DNA, the CDR3 is TGTGCCAGCAGCGGGAAGGGAAGTCTCCAAGAGACCCAGTACTTC. Residues: CASSGKGSLQETQYF.

The V call is TRBV29-1, the J call TRBJ1-2; D unclear. The germline V and J ends were trimmed by 7 bases and 13 bases, with 16 bases remaining between them. The germline CDR1 and CDR2 sequences are SQVTM and ANQGSEA. CDR3 length: 10 residues. CDR3 in amino acids: CSAGSGRLTF. CDR3 sequence (DNA): TGCAGCGCGGGCTCAGGTAGGCTCACCTTC.

The J gene is TRBJ1-1, the V gene TRBV25-1; D not certain. The V and J ends lost 7 bases and 1 base respectively, with 4 bases between them. Germline V gene lookup returns CDR1 MGHDK and CDR2 SYGVNS. The CDR3 covers 11 residues. DNA for the CDR3: TGTGCCAGCACCGGGAACACTGAAGCTTTCTTT. Amino acid sequence: CASTGNTEAFF.

The rearrangement uses TRBV11-3 and TRBJ2-7; the D gene is possibly TRBD2 (6 bases). Germline V gives CDR1 SGHNT, CDR2 YENEEA. V lost 2 bases and J 2 bases, leaving 13 bases between the germline ends. The CDR3 loop spans 15 amino acids. The CDR3: CASSLSGGLPYEQYF. The CDR3 DNA follows: TGTGCCAGCAGCTTATCCGGGGGTCTACCCTACGAGCAGTACTTC.

To note about this clone: Other DNA sequences of this sample code for an identical CDR3. The chain links TRBV28 to TRBJ2-7; no clear D. The CDR3 has 11 amino acids. Trimming shortened V by 4 bases and J by 4 bases, and 5 bases separated the two germline ends. Germline V lookup: CDR1 MDHEN, CDR2 SYDVKM. In nucleotides, the CDR3 is TGTGCCAGCAGTTCAGTTTACGAGCAGTACTTC. It is translated as CASSSVYEQYF.

Of note for this clone: One end of the junction does not line up with germline, which may come from a read error. CDR3 in DNA: TGTGCCGTCGCGAACAGGGATAGCTCCTACAATGGGCAGTTCTTC. As protein: CAVANRDSSYNGQFF. This rearrangement joins TRBV10-3 to TRBJ2-1; weak D call: TRBD1 (6 bases). The CDR3 contains 15 residues. Germline V CDR1 and CDR2: ENHRY, SYGVKD.

The chain recombines TRBV18 with TRBJ2-5; TRBD1 might be the D (6 bases). V gave up 1 base and J gave up 1 base, with 13 bases separating them. The CDR3 is 16 amino acids. Germline values: CDR1 KGHSH, CDR2 LQKENI. The CDR3 protein is CASSPLHRESQETQYF. CDR3 DNA sequence: TGTGCCAGCTCACCACTTCACAGGGAAAGCCAAGAGACCCAGTACTTC.

For the CDR3, the DNA is TGTGCCAGCAGCAGGAAGAGACTCTTCTCCAATGATAATGAAAAACTGTTTTTT. The encoded protein is CASSRKRLFSNDNEKLFF. The chain links TRBV14 to TRBJ1-4; D gene unclear. The V and J ends lost 5 bases and 4 bases respectively, with 23 bases between them. The CDR3 is 18 residues long. Germline V gene sequence: CDR1 SGHDN, CDR2 FVKESK.

The chain has TRBV10-3 and TRBJ2-2; D is uncertain. V shed 0 bases and J shed 7 bases, with 6 bases lying between them. Germline values: CDR1 ENHRY, CDR2 SYGVKD. The CDR3 has 13 residues. The CDR3 loop is CAISESSFGELFF. The CDR3 DNA is TGTGCCATCAGTGAGTCGAGTTTCGGGGAGCTGTTTTTT.

The rearrangement joins TRBV5-6 to TRBJ1-2; D not certain. This CDR3 has 12 amino acids. The germline V and J ends were trimmed by 0 bases and 8 bases, with 8 bases remaining between them. Germline-derived CDR1 and CDR2 are SGHDT and YYEEEE. The CDR3, as DNA: TGTGCCAGCAGCTTGGGAGGGAGCGGCTACACCTTC. It yields the protein CASSLGGSGYTF.

This chain links TRBV18 with TRBJ2-2, with D possibly TRBD1 on 5 matching bases. This CDR3 contains 16 residues. Germline V gives CDR1 KGHSH, CDR2 LQKENI. Deletions cut 2 bases from V and 1 base from J, with 11 bases between. The CDR3, as DNA: TGTGCCAGCTCACCAATAAAAACAGGGAACACCGGGGAGCTGTTTTTT. It translates to CASSPIKTGNTGELFF.

The genes are TRBV20-1 and TRBJ2-7; 9 positions agree with TRBD1. With 3 bases clipped from V and 12 bases from J, the junction kept 6 bases outside the gene matches. The CDR3 runs to 11 residues. In germline, CDR1 is DFQATT, CDR2 SNEGSKA (reference sequence). The CDR3 nucleotides are TGCAGTGCTAGGGACAGGGGCTCGGGGTACTTC. This encodes CSARDRGSGYF.

V and J are TRBV19 and TRBJ2-1, with TRBD2 as a possible D gene (6 bases). Trimming stripped 0 bases from V and 0 bases from J, with 9 bases between. This CDR3 contains 16 residues. Germline V gives CDR1 LNHDA, CDR2 SQIVND (reference sequence). CDR3 region: CASSIEGDFSYNEQFF. As DNA, the CDR3 is TGTGCCAGTAGTATAGAAGGGGACTTCTCCTACAATGAGCAGTTCTTC.

This chain links TRBV19 with TRBJ2-2, with D perhaps matching TRBD2 (7 bases). V was cut by 8 bases and J by 5 bases, with 21 bases left in between. The CDR3 has 16 residues. In germline, CDR1 is LNHDA, CDR2 SQIVND (reference sequence). The CDR3 nucleotides read TGTGCCAGTTCATGGGGGGGCGTATTCCTTACCGGGGAGCTGTTTTTT. Its translation: CASSWGGVFLTGELFF.